Included here is one T cell receptor beta chain sequence, with context. This sample was included in a study of OX40 agonist ivuxolimab in advanced cancers. The overall study: Dose-escalation subjects each had hepatocellular carcinoma, melanoma, renal cell or head and neck cancer. Mean age about 60 years, range roughly 20 to 85; nearly 85% male. Patients with prior anti-PD-1, anti-PD-L1 or anti-CTLA-4 therapy were eligible; about 41% had some.

This CDR3 comprises 15 residues. The ends were cut back, 4 bases at V and 5 bases at J, with 15 bases in the middle. Germline-derived CDR1 and CDR2 are SGHTA and FQGTGA. Clones were sequenced by immunoSEQ multiplex PCR, and TCRdb holds only the in-frame ones, with some missing. This table holds tens of thousands of clones, roughly nine tenths found once. The clonotype was recovered from an adult with an advanced solid tumor such as melanoma, head and neck, liver or kidney cancer. Here the sequenced sample was CD4+ or CD8+ T cells sorted from blood, taken in a trial of the OX40 agonist ivuxolimab. The chain couples TRBV7-3 to TRBJ2-1, with a possible D match to TRBD2 (6 bases). CDR3 nucleotide sequence: TGTGCCAGCAGCTCCACCCCGGGACTTAACAATGAGCAGTTCTTC. Translated: CASSSTPGLNNEQFF.